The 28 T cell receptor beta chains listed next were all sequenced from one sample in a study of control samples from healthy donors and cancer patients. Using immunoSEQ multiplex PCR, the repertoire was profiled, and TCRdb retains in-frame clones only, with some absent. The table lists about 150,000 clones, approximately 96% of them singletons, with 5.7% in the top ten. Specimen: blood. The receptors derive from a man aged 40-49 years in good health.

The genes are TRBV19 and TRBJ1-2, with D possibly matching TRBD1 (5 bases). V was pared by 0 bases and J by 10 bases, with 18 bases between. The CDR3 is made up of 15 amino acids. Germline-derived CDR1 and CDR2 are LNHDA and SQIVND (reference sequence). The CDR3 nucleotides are TGTGCCAGTAGTATAGATAGGGACCCATTCCGGCTCTACACCTTC. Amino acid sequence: CASSIDRDPFRLYTF.

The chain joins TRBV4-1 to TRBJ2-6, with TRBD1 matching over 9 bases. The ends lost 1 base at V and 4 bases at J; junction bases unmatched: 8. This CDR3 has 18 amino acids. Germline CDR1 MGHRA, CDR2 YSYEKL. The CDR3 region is CASSQVEQGAVGANVLTF. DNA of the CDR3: TGCGCCAGCAGCCAAGTAGAACAGGGGGCAGTGGGGGCCAACGTCCTGACTTTC.

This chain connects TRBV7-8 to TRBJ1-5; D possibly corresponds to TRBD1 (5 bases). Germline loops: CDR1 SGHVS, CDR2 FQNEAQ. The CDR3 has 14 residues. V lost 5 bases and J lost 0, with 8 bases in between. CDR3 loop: CASSLQASNQPQHF. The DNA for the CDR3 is TGTGCCAGCAGCCTACAGGCTAGCAATCAGCCCCAGCATTTT.

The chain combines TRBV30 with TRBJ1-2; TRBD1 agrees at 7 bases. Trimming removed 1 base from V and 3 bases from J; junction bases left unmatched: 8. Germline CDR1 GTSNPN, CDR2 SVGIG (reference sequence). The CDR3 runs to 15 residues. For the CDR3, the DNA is TGTGCCTGGAGTGAAGGGACAGTTTCCTACTATGGCTACACCTTC. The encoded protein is CAWSEGTVSYYGYTF.

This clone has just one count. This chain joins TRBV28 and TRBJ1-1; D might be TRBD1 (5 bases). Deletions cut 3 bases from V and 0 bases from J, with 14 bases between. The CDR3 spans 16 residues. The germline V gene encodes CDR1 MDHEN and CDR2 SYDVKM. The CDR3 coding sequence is TGTGCCAGCAGTTTCTCAAGGGGTATTGTGAACACTGAAGCTTTCTTT. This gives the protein CASSFSRGIVNTEAFF.

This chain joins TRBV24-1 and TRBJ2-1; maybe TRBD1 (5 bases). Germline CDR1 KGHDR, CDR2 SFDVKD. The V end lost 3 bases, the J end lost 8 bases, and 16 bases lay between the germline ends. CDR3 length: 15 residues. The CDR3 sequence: CATSDRRRTSDEQFF. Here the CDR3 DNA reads TGTGCCACCAGTGATCGACGCCGGACATCGGATGAGCAGTTCTTC.

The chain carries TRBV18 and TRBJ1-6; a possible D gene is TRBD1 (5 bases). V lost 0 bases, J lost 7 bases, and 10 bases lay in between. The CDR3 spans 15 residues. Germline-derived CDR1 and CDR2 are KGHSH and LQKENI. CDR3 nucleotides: TGTGCCAGCTCACCACCGGGACGGATAAATTCACCCCTCCACTTT. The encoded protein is CASSPPGRINSPLHF.

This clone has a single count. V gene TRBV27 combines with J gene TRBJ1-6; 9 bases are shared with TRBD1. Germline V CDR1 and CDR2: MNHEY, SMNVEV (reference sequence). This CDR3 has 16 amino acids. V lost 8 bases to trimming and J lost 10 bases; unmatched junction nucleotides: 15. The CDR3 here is CASGPLTGTGRSPLHF. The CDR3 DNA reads TGTGCCAGCGGCCCGCTCACCGGGACAGGGAGATCACCCCTCCACTTT.

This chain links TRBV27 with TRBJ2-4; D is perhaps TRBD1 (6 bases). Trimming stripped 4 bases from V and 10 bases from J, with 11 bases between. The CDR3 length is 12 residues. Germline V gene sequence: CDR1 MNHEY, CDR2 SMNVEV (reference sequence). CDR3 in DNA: TGTGCCAGCAGTTCTCCTCAGGGGATTCAGTACTTC. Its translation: CASSSPQGIQYF.

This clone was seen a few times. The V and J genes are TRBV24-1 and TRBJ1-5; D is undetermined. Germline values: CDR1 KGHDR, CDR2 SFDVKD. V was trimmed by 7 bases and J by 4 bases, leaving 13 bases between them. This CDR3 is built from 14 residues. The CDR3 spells CATRLGGPNQPQHF. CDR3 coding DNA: TGTGCCACCAGATTAGGAGGACCTAATCAGCCCCAGCATTTT.

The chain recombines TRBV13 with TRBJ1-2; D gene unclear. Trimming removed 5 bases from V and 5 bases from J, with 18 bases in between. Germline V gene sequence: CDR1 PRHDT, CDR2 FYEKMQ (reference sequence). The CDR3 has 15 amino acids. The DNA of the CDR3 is TGTGCCAGCAGCCGTCGGACCGACCGGTTTTATGGCTACACCTTC. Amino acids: CASSRRTDRFYGYTF.

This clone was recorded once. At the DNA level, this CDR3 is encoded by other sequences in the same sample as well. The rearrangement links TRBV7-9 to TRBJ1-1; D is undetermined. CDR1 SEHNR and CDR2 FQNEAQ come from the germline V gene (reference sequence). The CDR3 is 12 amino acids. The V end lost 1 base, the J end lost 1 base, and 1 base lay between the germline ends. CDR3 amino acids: CASSLENTEAFF. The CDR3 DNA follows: TGTGCCAGCAGCTTAGAGAACACTGAAGCTTTCTTT.

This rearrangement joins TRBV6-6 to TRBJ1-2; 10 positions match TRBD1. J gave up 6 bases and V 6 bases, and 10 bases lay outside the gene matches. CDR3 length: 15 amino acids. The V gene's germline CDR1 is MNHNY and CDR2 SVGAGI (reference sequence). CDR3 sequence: CASRGAYGTGDGYTF. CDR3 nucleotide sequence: TGTGCCAGCAGGGGAGCCTACGGGACAGGGGATGGCTACACCTTC.

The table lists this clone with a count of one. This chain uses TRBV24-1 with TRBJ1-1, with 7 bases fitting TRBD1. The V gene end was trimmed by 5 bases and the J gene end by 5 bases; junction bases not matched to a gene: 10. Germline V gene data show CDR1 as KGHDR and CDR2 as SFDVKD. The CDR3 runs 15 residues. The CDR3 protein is CATSGISGGITEAFF. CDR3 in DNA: TGTGCCACCAGTGGTATTTCAGGGGGGATTACTGAAGCTTTCTTT.

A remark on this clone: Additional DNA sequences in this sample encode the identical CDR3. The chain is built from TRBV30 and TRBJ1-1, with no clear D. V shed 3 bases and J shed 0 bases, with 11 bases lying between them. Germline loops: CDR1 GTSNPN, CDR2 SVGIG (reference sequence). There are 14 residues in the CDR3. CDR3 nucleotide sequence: TGTGCCTGGAGCCCCCGGACGGTGAACACTGAAGCTTTCTTT. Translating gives CAWSPRTVNTEAFF.

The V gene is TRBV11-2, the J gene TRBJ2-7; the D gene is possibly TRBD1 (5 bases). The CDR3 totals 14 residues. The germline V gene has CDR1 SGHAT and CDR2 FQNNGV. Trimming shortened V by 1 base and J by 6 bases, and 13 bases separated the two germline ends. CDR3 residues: CASSLGAGYGEQYF. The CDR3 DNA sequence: TGTGCCAGCAGCTTAGGGGCAGGGTACGGCGAGCAGTACTTC. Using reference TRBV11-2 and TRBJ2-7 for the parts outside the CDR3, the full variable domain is EAGVAQSPRYKIIEKRQSVAFWCNPISGHATLYWYQQILGQGPKLLIQFQNNGVVDDSQLPKDRFSAERLKGVDSTLKIQPAKLEDSAVYLCASSLGAGYGEQYFGPGTRLTVT.

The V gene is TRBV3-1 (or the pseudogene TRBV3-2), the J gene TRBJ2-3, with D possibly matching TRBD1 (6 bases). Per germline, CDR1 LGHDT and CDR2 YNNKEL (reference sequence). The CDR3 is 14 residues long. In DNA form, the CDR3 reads TGTGCTACAAGTCGCAGGGGCGTGAGGGATACGCAGTATTTT. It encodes CATSRRGVRDTQYF.

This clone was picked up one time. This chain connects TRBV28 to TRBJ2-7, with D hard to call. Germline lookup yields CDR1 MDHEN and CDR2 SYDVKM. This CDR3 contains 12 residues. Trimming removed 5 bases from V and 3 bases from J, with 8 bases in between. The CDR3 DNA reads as TGTGCCAGCAGTCAAGGGAACTACGAGCAGTACTTC. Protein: CASSQGNYEQYF.

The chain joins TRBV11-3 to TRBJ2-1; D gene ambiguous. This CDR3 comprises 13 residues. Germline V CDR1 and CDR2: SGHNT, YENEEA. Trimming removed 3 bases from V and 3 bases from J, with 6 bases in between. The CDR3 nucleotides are TGTGCCAGCAGCTTCAGTAGCTACAATGAGCAGTTCTTC. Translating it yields CASSFSSYNEQFF. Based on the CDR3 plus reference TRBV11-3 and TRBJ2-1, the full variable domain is EAGVVQSPRYKIIEKKQPVAFWCNPISGHNTLYWYLQNLGQGPELLIRYENEEAVDDSQLPKDRFSAERLKGVDSTLKIQPAELGDSAVYLCASSFSSYNEQFFGPGTRLTVL.

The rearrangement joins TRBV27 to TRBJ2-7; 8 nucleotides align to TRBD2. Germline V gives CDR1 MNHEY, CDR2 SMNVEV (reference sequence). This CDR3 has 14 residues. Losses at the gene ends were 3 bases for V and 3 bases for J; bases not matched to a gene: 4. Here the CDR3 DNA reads TGTGCCAGCAGTTTCGGGGGGGGTAGCTACGAGCAGTACTTC. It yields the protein CASSFGGGSYEQYF.

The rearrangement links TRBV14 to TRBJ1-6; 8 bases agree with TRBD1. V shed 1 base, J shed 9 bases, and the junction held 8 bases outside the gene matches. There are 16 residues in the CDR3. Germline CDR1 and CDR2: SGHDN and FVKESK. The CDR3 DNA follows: TGTGCCAGCAGCCAAGGTACAGGGGGTTCTGTTTCACCCCTCCACTTT. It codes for CASSQGTGGSVSPLHF.

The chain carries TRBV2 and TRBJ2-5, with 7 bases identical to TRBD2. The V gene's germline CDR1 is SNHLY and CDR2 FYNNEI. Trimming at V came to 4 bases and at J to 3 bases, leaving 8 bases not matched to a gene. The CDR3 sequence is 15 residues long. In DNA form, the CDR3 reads TGTGCCAGCAGTGGGGGGGGAGTGGGCGAAGAGACCCAGTACTTC. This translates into CASSGGGVGEETQYF.

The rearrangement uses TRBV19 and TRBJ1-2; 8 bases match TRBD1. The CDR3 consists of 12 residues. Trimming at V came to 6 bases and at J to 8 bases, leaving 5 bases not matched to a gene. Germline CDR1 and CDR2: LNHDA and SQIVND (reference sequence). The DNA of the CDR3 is TGTGCCAGTAGAACAGGGGGGAGAGGCTACACCTTC. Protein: CASRTGGRGYTF. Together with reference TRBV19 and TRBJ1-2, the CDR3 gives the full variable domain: DGGITQSPKYLFRKEGQNVTLSCEQNLNHDAMYWYRQDPGQGLRLIYYSQIVNDFQKGDIAEGYSVSREKKESFPLTVTSAQKNPTAFYLCASRTGGRGYTFGSGTRLTVV.

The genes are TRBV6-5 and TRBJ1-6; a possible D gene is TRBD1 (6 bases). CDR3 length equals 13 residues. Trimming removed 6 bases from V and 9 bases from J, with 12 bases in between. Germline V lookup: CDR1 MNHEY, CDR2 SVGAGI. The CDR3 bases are TGTGCCAGCAGGGAGACAGGTCTTTCACCCCTCCACTTT. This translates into CASRETGLSPLHF.

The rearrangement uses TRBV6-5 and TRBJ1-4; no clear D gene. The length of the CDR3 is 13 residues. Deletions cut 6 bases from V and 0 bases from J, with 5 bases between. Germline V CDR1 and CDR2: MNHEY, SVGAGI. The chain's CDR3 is CASRLTTNEKLFF. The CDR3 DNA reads TGTGCCAGCAGGCTTACAACTAATGAAAAACTGTTTTTT.

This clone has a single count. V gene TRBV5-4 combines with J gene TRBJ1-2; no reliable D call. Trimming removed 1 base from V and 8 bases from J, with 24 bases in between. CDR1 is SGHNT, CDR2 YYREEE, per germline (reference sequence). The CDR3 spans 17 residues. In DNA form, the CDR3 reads TGTGCCAGCAGCTTGCGCTTTTCTGTTCGGAGAATCGAGGGCTACACCTTC. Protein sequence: CASSLRFSVRRIEGYTF.

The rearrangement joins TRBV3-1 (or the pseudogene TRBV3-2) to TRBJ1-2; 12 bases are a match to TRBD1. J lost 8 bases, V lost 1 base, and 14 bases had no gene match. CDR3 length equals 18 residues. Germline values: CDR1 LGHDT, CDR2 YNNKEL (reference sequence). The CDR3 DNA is TGTGCCAGCAGCCAAGGAACCGGGACAGGGGGCGGTAATGGAGGCTACACCTTC. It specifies CASSQGTGTGGGNGGYTF.

CDR3 sequence (DNA): TGTGCCAGCACCTACTCTCCCGGGACACCTCTCTTTGGCGGCTACACCTTC. Protein sequence: CASTYSPGTPLFGGYTF. V usage is TRBV6-2 or TRBV6-3 and J usage is TRBJ1-2, with a tentative D call TRBD1 (6 bases). The CDR3 runs to 17 residues. CDR1 and CDR2 (germline): MNHEY, SVGEGT. V gave up 7 bases and J gave up 8 bases, with 29 bases separating them.